Listed here is a single T cell receptor (beta chain). Its antigen is still unknown. Qualities for individual bases were not recorded, and no much larger clone is one base off. At the DNA level, this CDR3 is encoded by other sequences in the same sample as well. The germline V gene sets CDR1 to MGHRA and CDR2 to YSYEKL. The trim is 1 base for V and 0 bases for J, with a gap of 10 bases between the germline ends. The CDR3 runs 16 amino acids, cysteine and phenylalanine included. Just the 48-base CDR3 DNA is kept, in frame starting at base 1. Library preparation used the immunoSEQ multiplex PCR assay. The clones in this table, taken by TCRdb from immuneACCESS, are in-frame only. Not every clone is retained; where verified, under half of the shortfall comes from an unresolved V gene, and the cause of the rest is unknown. The sample data list 150,000 to 200,000 clones, and roughly 91% of these were observed just once. The top ten hold roughly 1.6% of the sample.

The sample is drawn from a study of control samples from healthy donors and cancer patients (dated by TCRdb to the early 2020s). This chain is built from TRBV4-1 and TRBJ2-1, with the D gene uncertain. The source material was blood. The origin of this receptor is a woman younger than 45 in good health. The sequenced DNA is TGCGCCAGCAGCCAAGGTTCCGGGCGCTCCTACAATGAGCAGTTCTTC. This codes for CASSQGSGRSYNEQFF.